The present TCR beta chain was sequenced within a study of CD8 T cells in Susac syndrome. The RNA, about 0.45 to 1 ug, was put through reverse transcription using random hexamers. TCRdb analysed the immunoSEQ multiplex PCR reads with MiXCR anew, one entry per CDR3 protein. This sample yields under 200,000 distinct CDR3 sequences, of which 90% to 95% are seen a single time; approximately 0.1% belongs to the top ten. Germline CDR1 and CDR2: MNHEY and SMNVEV (reference sequence). The CDR3 is 18 amino acids. The junction had 14 bases not matched to a gene; V was cut back by 7 bases and J by 3 bases. This receptor was taken from a human donor in good health. The chain has TRBV27 and TRBJ2-2, with 10 positions matching TRBD2. Sequenced input: CD4+ T cells from PBMCs. The CDR3, as DNA: TGTGCCAGCACCCAGGGGCTAGCGGGAGCGGGGCACACCGGGGAGCTGTTTTTT. Translating gives CASTQGLAGAGHTGELFF.